One and the same sample provided the 9 T cell receptor beta chains below, sequenced in a study of vaccination and CD4 T cells after COVID-19. Indicated treatment: approximately 9-day PBMC culture with coronavirus spike peptide pools or control peptides (ViraFEST assay). Cultured CD4+ T cells had their DNA profiled by the Oncomine TCR Beta short-read assay. TCRdb recomputed calls from the PCR reads with MiXCR, one row per CDR3 protein. The sample holds about 14,000 distinct CDR3 sequences, approximately 30% seen once. The antigens these receptors bind are not known. This material consisted of CD4+ T cells from blood, cultured in vitro, taken after SARS-CoV-2 vaccination. These receptors originate from a human donor who had recovered from COVID-19.

This chain joins TRBV27 and TRBJ2-1; D might be TRBD1 or TRBD2, each matching 6 bases. Per germline, CDR1 MNHEY and CDR2 SMNVEV (reference sequence). V was clipped by 10 bases and J by 0 bases, with 19 bases between them. This CDR3 has 16 residues. This CDR3 is CAILGGGVPSYNEQFF. CDR3 coding DNA: TGTGCCATCTTAGGAGGGGGAGTACCCTCCTACAATGAGCAGTTCTTC.

CDR3 protein: CASSHRGRRFF. The CDR3, as DNA: TGTGCCAGCAGTCACAGGGGACGGCGGTTCTTC. The V call is TRBV12-3 or TRBV12-4, the J call TRBJ2-1; TRBD1 matches at 7 bases. Trimming took 5 bases from V and 15 from J; bases not matched to a gene: 7. The CDR3 is 11 amino acids.

The chain carries TRBV15 and TRBJ1-2; D gene ambiguous. V shed 3 bases and J shed 2 bases, with 10 bases lying between them. The CDR3 contains 14 residues. CDR1 and CDR2 (germline): LNHNV, YYDKDF (reference sequence). DNA of the CDR3: TGTGCCACCAGCAGTGGACGGGGAAACTATGGCTACACCTTC. The encoded protein is CATSSGRGNYGYTF.

This clonotype was counted a few times. The chain uses TRBV7-2 and TRBJ1-2, with 12 bases aligning to TRBD1. With V trimmed by 5 bases and J by 8 bases, 6 bases remained unmatched. This CDR3 has 14 residues. CDR1 SGHTA and CDR2 FQGNSA come from the germline V gene. The CDR3 sequence is CASSTGQGATGYTF. The CDR3 DNA reads TGTGCCAGCAGCACGGGACAGGGGGCTACAGGCTACACCTTC.

This clonotype showed up just once. The J gene is TRBJ2-2, the V gene TRBV19; maybe TRBD2 (6 bases). Germline CDR1 LNHDA, CDR2 SQIVND (reference sequence). This CDR3 region has 15 residues. With 4 bases removed from V and 4 bases from J, the gap between germline ends came to 13 bases. The CDR3 reads CASSRDFTTTGELFF. The CDR3 DNA is TGTGCCAGTAGTAGGGACTTTACCACCACCGGGGAGCTGTTTTTT. Combining the CDR3 with reference TRBV19 and TRBJ2-2 gives the whole variable domain DGGITQSPKYLFRKEGQNVTLSCEQNLNHDAMYWYRQDPGQGLRLIYYSQIVNDFQKGDIAEGYSVSREKKESFPLTVTSAQKNPTAFYLCASSRDFTTTGELFFGEGSRLTVL.

The V and J genes are TRBV6-2 or TRBV6-3 and TRBJ2-1; TRBD2 matches 7 bases. Germline V gene sequence: CDR1 MNHEY, CDR2 SVGEGT. Trimming cost V 5 bases and J 7 bases; bases outside gene matches: 14. The CDR3 extends over 16 amino acids. The CDR3 DNA reads TGTGCCAGCAGTCCGAACTATCTAGCGGTAACTAATGAGCAGTTCTTC. Protein: CASSPNYLAVTNEQFF.

This chain connects TRBV4-1 to TRBJ2-4; D possibly matches TRBD1 or TRBD2 (5 bases each). Trimming took off 0 bases at V and 2 bases at J, with 8 bases between the two ends. This CDR3 has 15 amino acids. The germline CDR1 and CDR2 sequences are MGHRA and YSYEKL. As DNA, the CDR3 is TGCGCCAGCAGCCAAGATGGGGGTACCAAAAACATTCAGTACTTC. Protein sequence: CASSQDGGTKNIQYF.

The chain joins TRBV5-1 to TRBJ2-3; D is perhaps TRBD2 (6 bases). This CDR3 is built from 17 residues. The germline gives CDR1 SGHRS, CDR2 YFSETQ. V shed 0 bases and J shed 2 bases, with 16 bases lying between them. The CDR3 region has the DNA TGCGCCAGCAGCTTGGGGCCGGCGGGGCTAACCACAGATACGCAGTATTTT. It is translated as CASSLGPAGLTTDTQYF.

The chain combines TRBV14 with TRBJ1-3; D perhaps matches TRBD1 (5 bases). This CDR3 comprises 16 residues. Between the trimmed V and J ends, which lost 4 bases and 7 bases, there was a span of 20 bases. The germline V gene encodes CDR1 SGHDN and CDR2 FVKESK. In nucleotides, the CDR3 is TGTGCCAGCAGCCGACAGTTCAACTCGCCCCGTAACACCATATATTTT. It yields the protein CASSRQFNSPRNTIYF.